These 21 T cell receptor beta chains were sequenced from one sample in a study of STAT5B mutations in CD4+ large granular lymphocyte leukemia. Sequencing used immunoSEQ multiplex PCR; TCRdb keeps in-frame clones, though not all of them. The sample holds approximately 20,000 clones, about 88% seen once. Sample: CD4+ T cells from blood buffy coats. The source is a human donor in good health.

The V gene is TRBV20-1, the J gene TRBJ1-2; D not resolved. Germline-derived CDR1 and CDR2 are DFQATT and SNEGSKA (reference sequence). Trimming removed 6 bases from V and 8 bases from J, with 13 bases in between. CDR3 size: 11 residues. The CDR3 loop is CSAVGPFGYTF. CDR3 coding DNA: TGCAGTGCCGTGGGTCCGTTCGGCTACACCTTC.

CDR3 DNA sequence: TGTGCCAGCAGTTACTCAAGGGGAGCATCGAACACTGAAGCTTTCTTT. Its protein product is CASSYSRGASNTEAFF. The V and J genes are TRBV6-5 and TRBJ1-1; D might be TRBD1 (5 bases). V shed 0 bases and J shed 1 base, with 12 bases lying between them. The CDR3 loop spans 16 amino acids. CDR1 is MNHEY, CDR2 SVGAGI, per germline.

This chain connects TRBV6-5 to TRBJ1-1; a weak D match, TRBD1 (6 bases). The germline V gene has CDR1 MNHEY and CDR2 SVGAGI. V lost 0 bases and J 5 bases, leaving 13 bases between the germline ends. The CDR3 length is 15 residues. CDR3 nucleotide sequence: TGTGCCAGCAGTTACTCCCGGGGGCGCGGGACTGAAGCTTTCTTT. The encoded protein is CASSYSRGRGTEAFF.

This clone was detected only a few times. The V call is TRBV4-2, the J call TRBJ2-2; 8 bases line up with TRBD2. V lost 2 bases, J lost 4 bases, and 6 bases stayed unmatched. The CDR3 runs to 16 residues. From germline, CDR1 is LGHNA and CDR2 YNFKEQ. The CDR3 loop reads CASSQSGTRFTGELFF. The DNA of the CDR3 is TGTGCCAGCAGCCAATCCGGGACTAGGTTCACCGGGGAGCTGTTTTTT.

The chain uses TRBV27 and TRBJ2-4; 11 bases map to TRBD1. CDR1 and CDR2 (germline): MNHEY, SMNVEV (reference sequence). This CDR3 is built from 14 residues. J gave up 1 base and V 10 bases, and 3 bases lay outside the gene matches. The CDR3 here is CATGQGAAKNIQYF. CDR3 DNA: TGTGCCACTGGACAGGGGGCGGCCAAAAACATTCAGTACTTC.

In this sample, this clone turned up once. The rearrangement joins TRBV14 to TRBJ2-7, with D possibly TRBD2 on 5 matching bases. Germline CDR1 and CDR2: SGHDN and FVKESK. The CDR3 is 14 residues long. Trimming left V 1 base short and J 4 bases short, with 11 bases between. DNA for the CDR3: TGTGCCAGCAGCCAAGGGACTCCCGTTTACGAGCAGTACTTC. It codes for CASSQGTPVYEQYF.

This chain joins TRBV7-9 and TRBJ2-7; TRBD2 matches at 11 bases. The CDR3 contains 15 residues. J lost 3 bases, V lost 5 bases, and 6 bases had no gene match. Germline V CDR1 and CDR2: SEHNR, FQNEAQ (reference sequence). CDR3 residues: CASSARTSGRYEQYF. The CDR3 nucleotides read TGTGCCAGCAGCGCCCGGACTAGCGGGCGCTACGAGCAGTACTTC.

The gene calls are TRBV6-1 and TRBJ1-5; a weak D match, TRBD1 (5 bases). Germline values: CDR1 MNHNS, CDR2 SASEGT. The V and J ends lost 8 bases and 2 bases respectively, with 10 bases between them. CDR3 length: 13 amino acids. This CDR3 reads CASGGVGNQPQHF. DNA of the CDR3: TGTGCCAGCGGAGGGGTCGGCAATCAGCCCCAGCATTTT.

The chain employs TRBV2 and TRBJ2-7; D is undetermined. Germline loops: CDR1 SNHLY, CDR2 FYNNEI. The CDR3 runs to 11 residues. The ends were cut back, 6 bases at V and 4 bases at J, with 7 bases in the middle. Here the CDR3 DNA reads TGTGCCAGCAGAATGGAATACGAGCAGTACTTC. It yields the protein CASRMEYEQYF. The full variable domain, rest sourced from reference TRBV2 and TRBJ2-7, is EPEVTQTPSHQVTQMGQEVILRCVPISNHLYFYWYRQILGQKVEFLVSFYNNEISEKSEIFDDQFSVERPDGSNFTLKIRSTKLEDSAMYFCASRMEYEQYFGPGTRLTVT.

This chain uses TRBV6-1 with TRBJ2-7; possibly TRBD2 for D (5 bases). CDR1 and CDR2 from the germline V gene are MNHNS and SASEGT. Trimming took off 5 bases at V and 3 bases at J, with 11 bases between the two ends. The CDR3 covers 13 residues. The CDR3 nucleotides read TGTGCCAGCAGTTCACTAGTGTTCTACGAGCAGTACTTC. Translating gives CASSSLVFYEQYF.

The chain couples TRBV2 to TRBJ2-4; possibly TRBD2 for D (5 bases). The CDR3 is made up of 19 amino acids. CDR1 and CDR2 from the germline V gene are SNHLY and FYNNEI. With 6 bases removed from V and 0 bases from J, the gap between germline ends came to 24 bases. CDR3: CASRDRLLRDLVAKNIQYF. CDR3 DNA sequence: TGTGCCAGCAGGGATCGACTACTAAGAGACCTCGTAGCCAAAAACATTCAGTACTTC.

This clone was found a few times. V and J are TRBV2 and TRBJ1-1; 7 nucleotides align to TRBD1. CDR3 length equals 15 residues. With 5 bases clipped from V and 1 base from J, the junction kept 7 bases outside the gene matches. Looked up from germline, CDR1 is SNHLY and CDR2 is FYNNEI. The chain's CDR3 is CASSPTGVGNTEAFF. In DNA form, the CDR3 reads TGTGCCAGCAGTCCCACAGGGGTGGGGAACACTGAAGCTTTCTTT. Using reference TRBV2 and TRBJ1-1 for the parts outside the CDR3, the full variable domain is EPEVTQTPSHQVTQMGQEVILRCVPISNHLYFYWYRQILGQKVEFLVSFYNNEISEKSEIFDDQFSVERPDGSNFTLKIRSTKLEDSAMYFCASSPTGVGNTEAFFGQGTRLTVV.

The V gene is TRBV29-1, the J gene TRBJ2-7, with 11 bases aligning to TRBD2. V was pared by 5 bases and J by 3 bases, with 0 bases of the junction left unmatched. This CDR3 region has 12 residues. Germline lookup yields CDR1 SQVTM and CDR2 ANQGSEA. CDR3 coding DNA: TGCAGCGTTACTAGCGGGAGCTACGAGCAGTACTTC. Its translation: CSVTSGSYEQYF.

This clone was seen only once. The V call is TRBV9, the J call TRBJ2-2; 9 bases are a match to TRBD2. Germline V lookup: CDR1 SGDLS, CDR2 YYNGEE. The trim removed 2 bases at V and 7 bases at J, leaving 6 bases unmatched. The CDR3 contains 15 residues. CDR3 DNA sequence: TGTGCCAGCAGCGTTGCGGGAGGGTTCGGCGGGGAGCTGTTTTTT. Amino acid sequence: CASSVAGGFGGELFF.

The chain has TRBV19 and TRBJ2-3; D is perhaps TRBD2 (5 bases). CDR1 is LNHDA, CDR2 SQIVND, per germline (reference sequence). The CDR3 sequence is 15 residues long. The V gene lost 0 bases and the J gene lost 2 bases, with 9 bases spanning the gap. CDR3 in DNA: TGTGCCAGTAGTATAGAAGGAGGAGACACAGATACGCAGTATTTT. Amino acids: CASSIEGGDTDTQYF.

The V call is TRBV5-1, the J call TRBJ1-1, with D perhaps TRBD1 (6 bases). Germline CDR1 is SGHRS and CDR2 is YFSETQ. The CDR3 is 16 amino acids. V lost 1 base and J 4 bases, leaving 17 bases between the germline ends. The CDR3: CASSLRVNKQGTEAFF. The CDR3 nucleotides read TGCGCCAGCAGCTTGCGAGTCAATAAACAGGGCACTGAAGCTTTCTTT.

The V and J genes are TRBV10-1 and TRBJ1-5; TRBD1 aligns across 7 bases. CDR1 WNHNN and CDR2 SYGVQD come from the germline V gene (reference sequence). The CDR3 covers 14 residues. The trim removed 5 bases at V and 5 bases at J, leaving 6 bases unmatched. CDR3 loop: CASSSTGSDQPQHF. CDR3 nucleotides: TGCGCCAGCAGTTCGACAGGGTCGGATCAGCCCCAGCATTTT.

The chain has TRBV30 and TRBJ2-1; 13 bases agree with TRBD2. J gave up 6 bases and V 4 bases, and 6 bases lay outside the gene matches. The CDR3 is 15 amino acids. Germline CDR1 is GTSNPN and CDR2 is SVGIG (reference sequence). CDR3 sequence (DNA): TGTGCCTGGATTAAGGGACTAGCGGGACTCAATGAGCAGTTCTTC. Translation gives CAWIKGLAGLNEQFF.

This rearrangement joins TRBV21-1 to TRBJ2-4. TRBV21-1 is reported as a pseudogene. This CDR3 spans 16 amino acids. This chain's CDR3 is CASSKRRGEWRNIQYF. The CDR3 DNA reads as TGTGCCAGCAGCAAAAGAAGGGGGGAGTGGAGAAACATTCAGTACTTC.

In this sample, this clone turned up a few times. The V gene is TRBV25-1, the J gene TRBJ1-1; TRBD1 aligns across 7 bases. This CDR3 has 14 residues. V shed 7 bases, J shed 1 base, and the junction held 6 bases outside the gene matches. Germline loops: CDR1 MGHDK, CDR2 SYGVNS. The CDR3 sequence is CASTATGSNTEAFF. In DNA form, the CDR3 reads TGTGCCAGCACTGCGACAGGGTCGAACACTGAAGCTTTCTTT.

This sequence joins TRBV18 and TRBJ2-7; no reliable D call. The CDR3 runs 14 residues. Germline V gene sequence: CDR1 KGHSH, CDR2 LQKENI. Trimming left V 6 bases short and J 4 bases short, with 16 bases between. As DNA, the CDR3 is TGTGCCAGCTCCCCGCCCCCGTCCCCTTACGAGCAGTACTTC. Protein: CASSPPPSPYEQYF.